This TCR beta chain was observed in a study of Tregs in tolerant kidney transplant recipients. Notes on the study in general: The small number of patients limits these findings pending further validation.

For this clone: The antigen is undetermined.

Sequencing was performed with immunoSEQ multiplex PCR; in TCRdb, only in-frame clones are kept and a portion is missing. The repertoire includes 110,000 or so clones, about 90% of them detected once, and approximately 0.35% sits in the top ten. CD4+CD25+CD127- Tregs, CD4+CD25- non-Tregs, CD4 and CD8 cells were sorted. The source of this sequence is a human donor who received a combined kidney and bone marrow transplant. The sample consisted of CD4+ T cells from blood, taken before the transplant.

CDR3 in amino acids: CASSSEQGRETQYF. The CDR3 nucleotides read TGTGCCAGCAGCTCTGAACAGGGGAGGGAGACCCAGTACTTC. The chain joins TRBV5-6 to TRBJ2-5, with D perhaps TRBD1 (7 bases). The CDR3 runs 14 residues. The germline V gene has CDR1 SGHDT and CDR2 YYEEEE. Trimming shortened V by 3 bases and J by 5 bases, and 14 bases separated the two germline ends.